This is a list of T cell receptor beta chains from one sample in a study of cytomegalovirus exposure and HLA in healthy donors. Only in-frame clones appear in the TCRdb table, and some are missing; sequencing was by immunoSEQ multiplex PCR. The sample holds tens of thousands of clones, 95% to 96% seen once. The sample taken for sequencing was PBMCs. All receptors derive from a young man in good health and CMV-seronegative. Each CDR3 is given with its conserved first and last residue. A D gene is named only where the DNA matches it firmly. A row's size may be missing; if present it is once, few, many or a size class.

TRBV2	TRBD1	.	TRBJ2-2	CASRDRGDTGELFF	TGTGCCAGCCGAGACAGGGGGGACACCGGGGAGCTGTTTTTT
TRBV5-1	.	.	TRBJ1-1	CASSYDSNTEAFF	TGCGCCAGCAGCTATGATAGTAACACTGAAGCTTTCTTT
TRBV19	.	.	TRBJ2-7	CASSIGVADIYRNEQYF	TGTGCCAGTAGTATAGGGGTAGCGGACATTTATCGCAACGAGCAGTACTTC
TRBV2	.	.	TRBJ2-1	CASTPLALGFNEQFF	TGTGCCAGCACCCCCCTAGCGTTAGGGTTCAATGAGCAGTTCTTC
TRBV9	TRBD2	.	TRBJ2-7	CASSVAPGLAGEQYF	TGTGCCAGCAGCGTAGCTCCGGGACTAGCCGGGGAGCAGTACTTC
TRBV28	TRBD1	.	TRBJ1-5	CASSQGQAYQPQHF	TGTGCCAGCAGTCAAGGACAGGCTTATCAGCCCCAGCATTTT
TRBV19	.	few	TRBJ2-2	CASSTMTGSLTGELFF	TGTGCCAGTAGTACCATGACAGGCAGTCTCACCGGGGAGCTGTTTTTT
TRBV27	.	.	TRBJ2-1	CASSLSTGEQFF	TGTGCCAGCAGTTTGTCCACGGGAGAGCAGTTCTTC
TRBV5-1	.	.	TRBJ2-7	CASSRAKEDYEQYF	TGCGCCAGCAGCCGAGCAAAGGAGGACTACGAGCAGTACTTC
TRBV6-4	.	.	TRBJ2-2	CASSAQGGDTGELFF	TGTGCCAGCAGTGCACAGGGGGGGGACACCGGGGAGCTGTTTTTT
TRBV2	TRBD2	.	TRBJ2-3	CASSEGPSGRVDTQYF	TGTGCCAGCAGTGAAGGCCCTAGCGGGAGGGTAGATACGCAGTATTTT
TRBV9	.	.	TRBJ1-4	CASSAQHSATNEKLFF	TGTGCCAGCAGCGCTCAACACAGTGCAACTAATGAAAAACTGTTTTTT
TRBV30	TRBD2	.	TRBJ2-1	CAWSESDVAREGWYNEQFF	TGTGCCTGGAGTGAAAGCGACGTAGCGCGGGAGGGCTGGTACAATGAGCAGTTCTTC
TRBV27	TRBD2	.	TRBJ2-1	CASSFLAGDNEQFF	TGTGCCAGCAGTTTCCTAGCGGGAGACAATGAGCAGTTCTTC
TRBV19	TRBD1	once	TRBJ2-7	CASSILPGTGPYEQYF	TGTGCCAGTAGTATCCTTCCCGGGACAGGGCCCTACGAGCAGTACTTC
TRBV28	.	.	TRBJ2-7	CASSPSGGGLSEQYF	TGTGCCAGCAGTCCCAGTGGAGGGGGCCTCTCCGAGCAGTACTTC
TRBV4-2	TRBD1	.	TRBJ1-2	CASSQIQGRANYGYTF	TGTGCCAGCAGCCAGATACAGGGGCGAGCTAACTATGGCTACACCTTC